This T cell receptor (beta chain) was profiled in a study of blood T cell repertoires in COVID-19. Study-level background: PBMCs, B-cell-depleted T cells, or T cells were the source of the cDNA or gDNA that made up the material.

Trimming shortened V by 6 bases and J by 0 bases, and 11 bases separated the two germline ends. Germline loops: CDR1 MNHEY, CDR2 SMNVEV (reference sequence). CDR3 length equals 14 residues. This table comes from immunoSEQ multiplex PCR, and its TCRdb copy is limited to in-frame clones, with some not included. The data show about 48,000 clones, about nine tenths seen once. Material: peripheral blood. The receptor comes from a man aged 65 to 79 with acute or convalescent COVID-19. V is TRBV27 and J is TRBJ1-1; perhaps TRBD1 as D (6 bases). CDR3 in amino acids: CASRGQSLNTEAFF. CDR3 nucleotides: TGTGCCAGCAGAGGACAGTCTTTGAACACTGAAGCTTTCTTT.